These 22 T cell receptor beta chains came from one sample sequenced in a study of blood T cells in healthy people across ages. The use of a sample-barcoded 5' primer and a J-beta primer mix characterized a second PCR of roughly 7 to 11 cycles. Using its own MiXCR run on the 5' RACE reads, TCRdb lists one record per CDR3 protein. Among approximately 820,000 distinct CDR3 sequences, under 55% were seen once, and the ten largest hold about 19%. The sample consisted of blood. These receptors were collected from a man aged 60 to 69 in good health.

About this clonotype itself: A clone one base away is much larger, so this may be a read error. The rearrangement joins TRBV6-6 to TRBJ2-5; 9 bases are shared with TRBD1. Germline V lookup: CDR1 MNHNY, CDR2 SVGAGI (reference sequence). The ends lost 2 bases at V and 11 bases at J; junction bases unmatched: 12. The CDR3 is made up of 15 amino acids. The CDR3, as DNA: TGTGCCAGCAGTTACGAGGACAGGGGTGCGTATGAGCAGTACTTC. Amino acids: CASSYEDRGAYEQYF.

The rearrangement uses TRBV18 and TRBJ1-4; 7 bases line up with TRBD1. Germline V CDR1 and CDR2: KGHSH, LQKENI. Losses at the gene ends were 3 bases for V and 7 bases for J; bases not matched to a gene: 5. CDR3 length: 14 amino acids. This CDR3 reads CASSPPGQSEKLFF. CDR3 DNA sequence: TGTGCCAGCTCACCGCCGGGACAGAGTGAAAAACTGTTTTTT.

V is TRBV6-5 and J is TRBJ2-7; perhaps D is TRBD1 or TRBD2 (5 bases each). This CDR3 has 15 amino acids. The V and J ends lost 4 bases and 0 bases respectively, with 13 bases between them. In germline, CDR1 is MNHEY, CDR2 SVGAGI. The CDR3 coding sequence is TGTGCCAGCAGTTCTCGGGACCAGTTCTCCTACGAGCAGTACTTC. Its protein product is CASSSRDQFSYEQYF.

V usage is TRBV9 and J usage is TRBJ2-1; 9 nucleotides line up with TRBD1. Unmatched junction bases numbered 18, after V lost 1 base and J lost 7 bases. The CDR3 covers 19 residues. In germline, CDR1 is SGDLS, CDR2 YYNGEE. The chain's CDR3 is CASSVSLGTWTGAGNEQFF. The CDR3, as DNA: TGTGCCAGCAGCGTAAGCCTAGGGACCTGGACAGGGGCGGGAAATGAGCAGTTCTTC. Variable domain in full (rest from reference TRBV9 and TRBJ2-1): DSGVTQTPKHLITATGQRVTLRCSPRSGDLSVYWYQQSLDQGLQFLIQYYNGEERAKGNILERFSAQQFPDLHSELNLSSLELGDSALYFCASSVSLGTWTGAGNEQFFGPGTRLTVL.

V and J are TRBV15 and TRBJ1-1, with 8 bases fitting TRBD1. Trimming cost V 5 bases and J 7 bases; bases outside gene matches: 3. The CDR3 spans 12 residues. Germline CDR1 is LNHNV and CDR2 is YYDKDF (reference sequence). CDR3 bases: TGTGCCACCAGCTGGGGGACAGGTGAAGCTTTCTTT. Protein sequence: CATSWGTGEAFF.

This clonotype was seen only once. The CDR3 here is CASRPQGARSEQYF. Written as DNA, the CDR3 is TGTGCCAGCAGACCACAGGGGGCGCGCTCCGAGCAGTACTTC. This chain joins TRBV28 and TRBJ2-7; 9 positions agree with TRBD1. This CDR3 is 14 amino acids long. Per germline, CDR1 MDHEN and CDR2 SYDVKM. V lost 6 bases to trimming and J lost 6 bases; unmatched junction nucleotides: 9.

The CDR3 DNA reads as TGTGCCAGCAGTTCAGGACAGGGATATCAGCCCCAGCATTTT. Encoded protein: CASSSGQGYQPQHF. The V and J genes are TRBV28 and TRBJ1-5; 8 nucleotides match TRBD1. Germline V gene lookup returns CDR1 MDHEN and CDR2 SYDVKM. V was clipped by 4 bases and J by 5 bases; unmatched bases: 4. The CDR3 length is 14 residues.

V and J are TRBV4-1 and TRBJ2-7, with a tentative D call TRBD2 (6 bases). With 0 bases removed from V and 2 bases from J, the gap between germline ends came to 14 bases. The CDR3 totals 16 residues. The germline V gene encodes CDR1 MGHRA and CDR2 YSYEKL. This CDR3 reads CASSQDGVAATYEQYF. The CDR3 bases are TGCGCCAGCAGCCAAGACGGAGTAGCGGCAACCTACGAGCAGTACTTC.

The count of this clonotype is one. Here the CDR3 reads CATSRNTGICNEQFF. The CDR3 coding sequence is TGTGCCACCAGCAGAAACACAGGGATCTGCAATGAGCAGTTCTTC. The V and J genes are TRBV15 and TRBJ2-1; TRBD1 is a possible D gene (6 bases). Trimming pared 2 bases from V and 6 bases from J, leaving 14 bases between. The CDR3 runs 15 residues. The germline gives CDR1 LNHNV, CDR2 YYDKDF (reference sequence).

The rearrangement uses TRBV7-2 and TRBJ2-5, with TRBD2 matching over 14 bases. The V segment lost 4 bases and the J segment 2 bases; nucleotides outside the gene matches: 9. Germline values: CDR1 SGHTA, CDR2 FQGNSA. This CDR3 region has 18 residues. The CDR3: CASSSTTSGGAVQETQYF. The CDR3 nucleotides are TGTGCCAGCAGCTCAACGACTAGCGGGGGGGCCGTTCAAGAGACCCAGTACTTC.

This chain uses TRBV29-1 with TRBJ2-1, with a tentative D call TRBD1 (6 bases). CDR1 is SQVTM, CDR2 ANQGSEA, per germline. Trimming stripped 5 bases from V and 2 bases from J, with 13 bases between. The CDR3 covers 14 residues. In nucleotides, the CDR3 is TGCAGCGTTTCTATCAGGGGCGCCTACAATGAGCAGTTCTTC. Translated: CSVSIRGAYNEQFF.

The chain couples TRBV7-6 to TRBJ2-3, with TRBD2 matching 9 bases. V lost 4 bases to trimming and J lost 4 bases; unmatched junction nucleotides: 9. This CDR3 region has 16 residues. CDR1 and CDR2 (germline): SGHVS, FNYEAQ. In DNA form, the CDR3 reads TGTGCCAGCAGCTGGGGAACCGGGACTAGCTCAGATACGCAGTATTTT. It codes for CASSWGTGTSSDTQYF.

In this sample, this clonotype turned up a few times. The chain combines TRBV5-1 with TRBJ2-7; D gene unclear. This CDR3 region has 14 residues. Germline assignment: CDR1 SGHRS and CDR2 YFSETQ. V lost 6 bases, J lost 3 bases, and 16 bases lay in between. The CDR3 DNA reads as TGCGCCAGCACCCTGGACGGTGGCCGCTACGAGCAGTACTTC. This codes for CASTLDGGRYEQYF. Variable domain in full (rest from reference TRBV5-1 and TRBJ2-7): KAGVTQTPRYLIKTRGQQVTLSCSPISGHRSVSWYQQTPGQGLQFLFEYFSETQRNKGNFPGRFSGRQFSNSRSEMNVSTLELGDSALYLCASTLDGGRYEQYFGPGTRLTVT.

The J gene is TRBJ2-5, the V gene TRBV27; TRBD1 matches at 7 bases. With 4 bases clipped from V and 7 bases from J, the junction kept 9 bases outside the gene matches. Germline V gene data show CDR1 as MNHEY and CDR2 as SMNVEV (reference sequence). The CDR3 is 14 amino acids. CDR3 nucleotide sequence: TGTGCCAGCAGTTCGACTCTCCCAGGGGGGACCCAGTACTTC. It translates to CASSSTLPGGTQYF.

This clonotype was seen a handful of times. This rearrangement joins TRBV9 to TRBJ2-5; 7 bases fit TRBD2. V was clipped by 4 bases and J by 2 bases; unmatched bases: 11. Germline V lookup: CDR1 SGDLS, CDR2 YYNGEE. This CDR3 has 16 residues. The CDR3 is CASSPRLRGMQETQYF. CDR3 sequence (DNA): TGTGCCAGCAGCCCCCGATTGCGGGGGATGCAAGAGACCCAGTACTTC.

This chain connects TRBV27 to TRBJ1-6; possible D gene TRBD1, 6 bases. The CDR3 loop spans 12 amino acids. V shed 3 bases and J shed 13 bases, with 10 bases lying between them. Germline-derived CDR1 and CDR2 are MNHEY and SMNVEV (reference sequence). The CDR3 sequence: CASSFPRGPLHF. CDR3 nucleotides: TGTGCCAGCAGTTTCCCCAGGGGTCCCCTCCACTTT.

This clonotype occurred a few times. This chain links TRBV5-8 with TRBJ2-2; D unresolved. The CDR3 runs 14 residues. V was shortened by 5 bases and J by 1 base, with 9 bases between the two germline ends. Germline V gene sequence: CDR1 SGHTS, CDR2 YDEGEE. CDR3 nucleotides: TGTGCCAGCAGTCAAGGGTTGAACACCGGGGAGCTGTTTTTT. It is translated as CASSQGLNTGELFF.

V gene TRBV7-3 combines with J gene TRBJ2-4; D unresolved. Germline CDR1 and CDR2: SGHTA and FQGTGA. The CDR3 consists of 15 residues. The V and J ends lost 3 bases and 5 bases respectively, with 14 bases between them. The CDR3 region has the DNA TGTGCCAGCAGCTTGGCACCGGGCCCCGAAAACATTCAGTACTTC. Its translation is CASSLAPGPENIQYF.

This clonotype appeared a few times. The rearrangement uses TRBV6-5 and TRBJ1-2; no firm D call. CDR1 and CDR2 from the germline V gene are MNHEY and SVGAGI. Trimming pared 2 bases from V and 7 bases from J, leaving 14 bases between. The length of the CDR3 is 14 residues. The CDR3 reads CASSYEAGPGGYTF. CDR3 in DNA: TGTGCCAGCAGTTACGAAGCAGGCCCAGGTGGCTACACCTTC.

This clonotype turned up a few times. At one of its ends the junction is not consistent with the germline gene, which may arise from a read error. The chain employs TRBV2 and TRBJ2-3; 7 positions agree with TRBD1. The CDR3 consists of 14 residues. CDR1 is SNHLY, CDR2 FYNNEI, per germline. The CDR3 protein is CASSDQGGTDTQYF. The CDR3 DNA is TGTGCCAGCAGTGACCAAGGGGGCACCGATACGCAGTATTTT.

The gene calls are TRBV12-3 or TRBV12-4 and TRBJ2-5; 9 bases line up with TRBD2. V dropped 4 bases and J dropped 13; count of bases not matched to a gene: 10. The CDR3 has 13 residues. The CDR3 nucleotides read TGTGCCAGCAGTTCGGGACTAGCCTACGAGCGGTACTTC. This gives the protein CASSSGLAYERYF.

The CDR3 loop reads CASSMDREETQYF. As DNA, the CDR3 is TGTGCCAGCAGCATGGACAGGGAAGAGACCCAGTACTTC. V and J are TRBV7-2 and TRBJ2-5; 8 bases are shared with TRBD1. V trimming: 5 bases; J trimming: 3 bases; junction bases outside the gene matches: 2. The CDR3 totals 13 residues. From germline, CDR1 is SGHTA and CDR2 FQGNSA.